The rows below give T cell receptor beta chains drawn from one sample of a study of T cell repertoires in cytomegalovirus infection. A single record per CDR3 protein comes from TCRdb applying MiXCR to the reads. The sample holds some 97,000 distinct CDR3 sequences, about 25% seen once. Sequencing was performed on CD8+ T cells from PBMCs. The receptors were sampled from a human donor in good health (CMV status not recorded). Some clones in this sample may be carry-over from other donors' samples. CDR3s include the opening cysteine and the closing phenylalanine or tryptophan. Each record gives: CDR3 length, J gene, V gene, CDR3 protein.

cdr3_length: 16; j_call: TRBJ1-3; v_call: TRBV7-2; cdr3_aa: CASSLDHTASGNTIYF
cdr3_length: 17; j_call: TRBJ2-7; v_call: TRBV7-2; cdr3_aa: CASSETGQGLVTTQQYF
cdr3_length: 13; j_call: TRBJ2-7; v_call: TRBV7-6; cdr3_aa: CASSPAGRYEQYF
cdr3_length: 16; j_call: TRBJ1-3; v_call: TRBV7-9; cdr3_aa: CASSVKGVGSGNTIYF
cdr3_length: 17; j_call: TRBJ2-6; v_call: TRBV6-5; cdr3_aa: CASSYYTVDSGANVLTF
cdr3_length: 14; j_call: TRBJ2-3; v_call: TRBV12-3/TRBV12-4; cdr3_aa: CASSLAGVKDTQYF
cdr3_length: 12; j_call: TRBJ2-7; v_call: TRBV6-1; cdr3_aa: CASSGYSYEQYF
cdr3_length: 13; j_call: TRBJ2-5; v_call: TRBV7-9; cdr3_aa: CASSFPGTETQYF
cdr3_length: 15; j_call: TRBJ2-3; v_call: TRBV28; cdr3_aa: CASSPGSSHTDTQYF
cdr3_length: 13; j_call: TRBJ2-7; v_call: TRBV12-3/TRBV12-4; cdr3_aa: CASSFERAYEQYF
cdr3_length: 14; j_call: TRBJ2-2; v_call: TRBV6-2/TRBV6-3; cdr3_aa: CASSLAGETGELFF
cdr3_length: 12; j_call: TRBJ2-7; v_call: TRBV6-5; cdr3_aa: CASSLVGYEQYF
cdr3_length: 14; j_call: TRBJ2-7; v_call: TRBV28; cdr3_aa: CASRTGTAAYEQYF